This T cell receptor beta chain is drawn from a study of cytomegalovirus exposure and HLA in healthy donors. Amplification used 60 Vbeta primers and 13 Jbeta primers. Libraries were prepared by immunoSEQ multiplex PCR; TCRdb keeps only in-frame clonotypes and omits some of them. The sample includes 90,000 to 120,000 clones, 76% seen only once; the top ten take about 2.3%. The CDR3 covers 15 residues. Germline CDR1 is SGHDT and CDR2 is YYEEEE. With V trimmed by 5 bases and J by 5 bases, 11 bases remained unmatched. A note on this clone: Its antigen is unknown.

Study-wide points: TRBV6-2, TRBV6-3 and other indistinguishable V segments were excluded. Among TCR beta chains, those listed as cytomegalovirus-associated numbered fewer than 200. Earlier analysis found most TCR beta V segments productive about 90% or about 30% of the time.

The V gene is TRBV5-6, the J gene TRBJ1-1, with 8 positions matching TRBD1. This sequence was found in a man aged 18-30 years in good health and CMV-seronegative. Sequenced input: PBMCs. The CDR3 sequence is CASSHRTGWVTEAFF. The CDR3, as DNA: TGTGCCAGCAGTCACAGGACAGGGTGGGTAACTGAAGCTTTCTTT.